This TCR beta chain derives from a study of T cell responses to AZD1222 COVID-19 vaccine. Study-wide results and caveats: Only a handful of AZD1222 recipients, several in all, had baseline seropositivity.

Only in-frame clones appear in the TCRdb table, and some are missing; sequencing was by immunoSEQ multiplex PCR. The repertoire includes 160,000 or so clones, about 90% of them detected once, and around 2% sits in the top ten. Points on this clone: What it recognizes is unknown. The junction differs from germline at one of its ends, possibly a read error.

The CDR3 is made up of 15 amino acids. CDR1 is KGHDR, CDR2 SFDVKD, per germline. The chain has TRBV24-1 and TRBJ2-1, with D possibly being TRBD2 (7 bases). Sample: peripheral blood, taken on day 0 of AZD1222 vaccination. This clonotype was sampled from an adult in good health. The CDR3 DNA is TGTGCCCCCAGTGGCGAGGGGGGGGGCTACAATGAGCAGTTCTTC. This sequence encodes CAPSGEGGGYNEQFF.